This is a list of T cell receptor beta chains from one sample in a study of monozygotic twins with inflammatory bowel disease. No DNA is given; TCRdb re-called the 5' RACE reads and lists each CDR3 protein once. In total, the table holds over 130,000 distinct CDR3 sequences. What was sequenced was blood. The receptors were sampled from a human donor with ulcerative colitis or Crohn's disease, or a healthy co-twin of an affected twin (not recorded which). CDR3s include the opening cysteine and the closing phenylalanine or tryptophan.

J gene: TRBJ2-5
V gene: TRBV12-3/TRBV12-4
CDR3 protein: CASSLVPRDRETQYF

J gene: TRBJ2-3
V gene: TRBV5-1
CDR3 protein: CASTDQSSTDTQYF

J gene: TRBJ2-1
V gene: TRBV7-2
CDR3 protein: CASSFWTGPDEQFF

J gene: TRBJ2-3
V gene: TRBV7-2
CDR3 protein: CASSLSGGAGTDTQYF

J gene: TRBJ1-1
V gene: TRBV7-2
CDR3 protein: CASSFSMGNTEAFF

J gene: TRBJ2-7
V gene: TRBV4-3
CDR3 protein: CASSQVWGGAYEQYF

J gene: TRBJ2-3
V gene: TRBV6-5
CDR3 protein: CASSLRGGGADTQYF

J gene: TRBJ1-2
V gene: TRBV5-1
CDR3 protein: CASSLGVGANYGYTF

J gene: TRBJ1-4
V gene: TRBV5-1
CDR3 protein: CASSLRMENEKLFF

J gene: TRBJ1-6
V gene: TRBV12-3/TRBV12-4
CDR3 protein: CASSLFGVRGSPLHF

J gene: TRBJ2-7
V gene: TRBV9
CDR3 protein: CASSVDEDIHEQYF

J gene: TRBJ2-4
V gene: TRBV20-1
CDR3 protein: CSAPGHGADIQYF

J gene: TRBJ2-3
V gene: TRBV11-2
CDR3 protein: CASRTSRRLAGIDTQYF

J gene: TRBJ2-3
V gene: TRBV4-3
CDR3 protein: CASSQAIGGTPDTQYF